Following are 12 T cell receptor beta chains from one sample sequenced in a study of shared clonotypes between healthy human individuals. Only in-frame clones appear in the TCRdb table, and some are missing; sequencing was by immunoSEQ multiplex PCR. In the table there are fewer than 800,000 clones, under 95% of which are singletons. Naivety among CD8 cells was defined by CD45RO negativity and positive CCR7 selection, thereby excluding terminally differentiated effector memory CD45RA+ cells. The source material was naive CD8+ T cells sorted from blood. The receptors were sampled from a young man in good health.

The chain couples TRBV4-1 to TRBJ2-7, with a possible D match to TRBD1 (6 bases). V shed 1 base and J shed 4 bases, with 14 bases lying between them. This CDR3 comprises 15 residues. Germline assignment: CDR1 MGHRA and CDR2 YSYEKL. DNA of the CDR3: TGCGCCAGCAGCCAAGGAGCAGGGGCGAGGTACGAGCAGTACTTC. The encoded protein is CASSQGAGARYEQYF.

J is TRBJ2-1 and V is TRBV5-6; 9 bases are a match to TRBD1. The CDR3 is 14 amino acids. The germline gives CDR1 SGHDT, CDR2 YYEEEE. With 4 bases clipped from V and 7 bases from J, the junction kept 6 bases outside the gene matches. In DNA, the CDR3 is TGTGCCAGCAGCCTGGGACAGGGCAAAAATGAGCAGTTCTTC. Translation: CASSLGQGKNEQFF.

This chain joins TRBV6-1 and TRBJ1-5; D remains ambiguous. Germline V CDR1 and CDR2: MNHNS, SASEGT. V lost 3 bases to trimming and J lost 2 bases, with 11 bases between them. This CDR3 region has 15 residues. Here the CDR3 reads CASSDGDYGNQPQHF. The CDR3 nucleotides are TGTGCCAGCAGTGATGGGGATTATGGCAATCAGCCCCAGCATTTT.

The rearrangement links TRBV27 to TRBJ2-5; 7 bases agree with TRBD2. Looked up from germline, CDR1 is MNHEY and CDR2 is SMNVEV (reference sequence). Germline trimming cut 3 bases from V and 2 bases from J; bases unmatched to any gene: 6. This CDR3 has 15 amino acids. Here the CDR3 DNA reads TGTGCCAGCAGTTTTGGCGGGAGTAGACAAGAGACCCAGTACTTC. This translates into CASSFGGSRQETQYF.

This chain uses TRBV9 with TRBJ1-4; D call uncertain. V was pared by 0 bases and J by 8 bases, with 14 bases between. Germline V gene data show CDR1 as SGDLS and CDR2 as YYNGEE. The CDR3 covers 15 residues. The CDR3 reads CASSVVKRVGEKLFF. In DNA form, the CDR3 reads TGTGCCAGCAGCGTAGTAAAAAGGGTCGGAGAAAAACTGTTTTTT.

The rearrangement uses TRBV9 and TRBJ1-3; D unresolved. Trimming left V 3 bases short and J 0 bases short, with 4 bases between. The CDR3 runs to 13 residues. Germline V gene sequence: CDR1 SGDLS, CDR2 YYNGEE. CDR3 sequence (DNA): TGTGCCAGCAGCGGGGTCTCTGGAAACACCATATATTTT. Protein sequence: CASSGVSGNTIYF.

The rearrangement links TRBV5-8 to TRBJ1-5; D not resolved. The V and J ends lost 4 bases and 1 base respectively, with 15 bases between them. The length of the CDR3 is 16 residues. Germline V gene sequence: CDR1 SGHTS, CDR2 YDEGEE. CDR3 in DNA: TGTGCCAGCAGCGGACTCCCGACGGTCAGCAATCAGCCCCAGCATTTT. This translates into CASSGLPTVSNQPQHF.

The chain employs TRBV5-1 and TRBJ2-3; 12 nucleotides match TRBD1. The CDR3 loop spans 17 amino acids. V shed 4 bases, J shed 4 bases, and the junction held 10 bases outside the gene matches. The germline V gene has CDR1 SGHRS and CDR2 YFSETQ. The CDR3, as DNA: TGCGCCAGCAGCGGGACAGGGGGCGCCGGTGATGCAGATACGCAGTATTTT. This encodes CASSGTGGAGDADTQYF.

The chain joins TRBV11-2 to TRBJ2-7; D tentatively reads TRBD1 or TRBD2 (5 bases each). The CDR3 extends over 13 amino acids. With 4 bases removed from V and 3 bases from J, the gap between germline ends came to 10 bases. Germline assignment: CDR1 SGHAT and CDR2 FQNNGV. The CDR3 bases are TGTGCCAGCAGCTCCCGGGGCAACTACGAGCAGTACTTC. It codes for CASSSRGNYEQYF. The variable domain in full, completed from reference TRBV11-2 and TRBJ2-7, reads EAGVAQSPRYKIIEKRQSVAFWCNPISGHATLYWYQQILGQGPKLLIQFQNNGVVDDSQLPKDRFSAERLKGVDSTLKIQPAKLEDSAVYLCASSSRGNYEQYFGPGTRLTVT.

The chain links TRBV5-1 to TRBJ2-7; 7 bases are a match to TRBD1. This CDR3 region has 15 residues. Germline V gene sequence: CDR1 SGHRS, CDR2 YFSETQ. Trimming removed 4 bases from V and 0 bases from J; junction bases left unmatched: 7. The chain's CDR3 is CASSTSRTGSYEQYF. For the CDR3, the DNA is TGCGCCAGCAGCACCTCAAGGACAGGCTCCTACGAGCAGTACTTC. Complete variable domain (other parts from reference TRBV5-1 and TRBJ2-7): KAGVTQTPRYLIKTRGQQVTLSCSPISGHRSVSWYQQTPGQGLQFLFEYFSETQRNKGNFPGRFSGRQFSNSRSEMNVSTLELGDSALYLCASSTSRTGSYEQYFGPGTRLTVT.

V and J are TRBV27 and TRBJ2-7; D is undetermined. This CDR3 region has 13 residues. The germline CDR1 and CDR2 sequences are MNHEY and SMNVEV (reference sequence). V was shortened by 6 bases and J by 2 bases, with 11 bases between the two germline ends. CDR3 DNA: TGTGCCAGCAGCTTGACGAAAACCTACGAGCAGTACTTC. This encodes CASSLTKTYEQYF.

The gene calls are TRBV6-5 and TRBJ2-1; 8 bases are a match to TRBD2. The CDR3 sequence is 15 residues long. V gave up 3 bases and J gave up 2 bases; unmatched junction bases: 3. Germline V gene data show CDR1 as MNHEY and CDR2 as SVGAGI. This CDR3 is CASSYYGRAYNEQFF. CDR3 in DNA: TGTGCCAGCAGTTATTACGGGAGGGCCTACAATGAGCAGTTCTTC.